The 29 T cell receptor beta chains presented below share a single source sample, sequenced in a study of blood T cells in healthy people across ages. For the second PCR, which ran for roughly 6 to 12 cycles, a sample-barcoded 5' primer and a J-beta primer mix were used. Via MiXCR, TCRdb re-called the 5' RACE reads, giving one row per CDR3 protein. The table lists fewer than 950,000 distinct CDR3 sequences, 35% to 40% of them singletons. Sequencing input: blood. The receptors were gathered from a man aged 18 to 30 in good health.

This rearrangement joins TRBV28 to TRBJ2-1, with 8 bases aligning to TRBD2. Germline V gene lookup returns CDR1 MDHEN and CDR2 SYDVKM. The CDR3 extends over 13 amino acids. V shed 2 bases, J shed 13 bases, and the junction held 7 bases outside the gene matches. In DNA form, the CDR3 reads TGTGCCAGCAGTTTAGGGGGGACTAGTGTTCAGTTCTTC. Amino acids: CASSLGGTSVQFF.

This chain links TRBV9 with TRBJ2-7, with a possible D match to TRBD1 (6 bases). With 0 bases removed from V and 0 bases from J, the gap between germline ends came to 10 bases. Germline values: CDR1 SGDLS, CDR2 YYNGEE. The CDR3 is made up of 15 amino acids. CDR3 region: CASSVEGHSSYEQYF. CDR3 bases: TGTGCCAGCAGCGTAGAGGGACACAGCTCCTACGAGCAGTACTTC.

This clonotype appeared a few times. CDR3 in amino acids: CSAFKKKTVSYNEQFF. The CDR3 DNA reads as TGCAGTGCCTTCAAAAAAAAGACAGTCTCCTACAATGAGCAGTTCTTC. This chain uses TRBV20-1 with TRBJ2-1; a possible D gene is TRBD1 (5 bases). Deletions cut 6 bases from V and 0 bases from J, with 18 bases between. This CDR3 is 16 amino acids long. Germline CDR1 DFQATT, CDR2 SNEGSKA (reference sequence).

This clonotype was seen a handful of times. This chain uses TRBV5-1 with TRBJ2-5, with D possibly called TRBD1 or TRBD2 (5 bases each). V was shortened by 2 bases and J by 3 bases, with 11 bases between the two germline ends. The germline V gene has CDR1 SGHRS and CDR2 YFSETQ. This CDR3 is 14 amino acids long. In DNA form, the CDR3 reads TGCGCCAGCAGCTTTTTTGGGGACGAAGAGACCCAGTACTTC. Its protein is CASSFFGDEETQYF. Drawing the rest from reference TRBV5-1 and TRBJ2-5, the complete variable domain is KAGVTQTPRYLIKTRGQQVTLSCSPISGHRSVSWYQQTPGQGLQFLFEYFSETQRNKGNFPGRFSGRQFSNSRSEMNVSTLELGDSALYLCASSFFGDEETQYFGPGTRLLVL.

The rearrangement uses TRBV12-3 or TRBV12-4 and TRBJ2-3; 7 nucleotides agree with TRBD2. V lost 5 bases, J lost 3 bases, and 8 bases stayed unmatched. This CDR3 comprises 15 residues. CDR3 sequence reads: CASSPRAGETDTQYF. In DNA form, the CDR3 reads TGTGCCAGCAGTCCACGGGCGGGGGAGACAGATACGCAGTATTTT.

The chain couples TRBV6-5 to TRBJ1-2; D gene uncertain. Germline values: CDR1 MNHEY, CDR2 SVGAGI. The CDR3 is made up of 15 amino acids. With 0 bases removed from V and 6 bases from J, the gap between germline ends came to 14 bases. For the CDR3, the DNA is TGTGCCAGCAGTTACTCGAGCCCTGGGCCGAATGGCTACACCTTC. It translates to CASSYSSPGPNGYTF.

This chain uses TRBV7-9 with TRBJ1-2; 10 bases match TRBD1. The germline CDR1 and CDR2 sequences are SEHNR and FQNEAQ (reference sequence). The CDR3 length is 18 residues. With V trimmed by 4 bases and J by 1 base, 12 bases remained unmatched. The CDR3 bases are TGTGCCAGCAGCTACGGTACCGGGACAGGGGAACTTAACTATGGCTACACCTTC. It codes for CASSYGTGTGELNYGYTF.

This clonotype was observed at least ten times. The rearrangement links TRBV9 to TRBJ1-1; 7 bases line up with TRBD1. CDR1 and CDR2 from the germline V gene are SGDLS and YYNGEE. After removal of 0 bases from V and 6 bases from J, the junction contained 5 bases not matched to a gene. CDR3 size: 14 residues. CDR3: CASSVGQGGPEAFF. CDR3 in DNA: TGTGCCAGCAGCGTAGGACAGGGTGGCCCTGAAGCTTTCTTT.

The chain is built from TRBV12-3 or TRBV12-4 and TRBJ2-3; TRBD1 or TRBD2 may be the D gene (5 bases each). Trimming stripped 2 bases from V and 4 bases from J, with 10 bases between. The CDR3 has 14 amino acids. DNA for the CDR3: TGTGCCAGCAGTTTATGGGGACCCCCAGATACGCAGTATTTT. Encoded protein: CASSLWGPPDTQYF.

A few counts support this clonotype. This chain joins TRBV6-6 and TRBJ1-5, with D possibly TRBD1 on 5 matching bases. Germline CDR1 MNHNY, CDR2 SVGAGI (reference sequence). The CDR3 sequence is 15 residues long. The V gene lost 4 bases and the J gene lost 0 bases, with 10 bases spanning the gap. The CDR3 reads CASSSTGYSNQPQHF. The CDR3 coding sequence is TGTGCCAGCAGTTCCACAGGTTATAGCAATCAGCCCCAGCATTTT.

The rearrangement links TRBV20-1 to TRBJ2-7, with D tentatively TRBD1 (5 bases). This CDR3 has 14 amino acids. Germline V gene data show CDR1 as DFQATT and CDR2 as SNEGSKA (reference sequence). The V end was cut by 4 bases, the J end by 7 bases, with 20 bases between. The CDR3 protein is CSANRYRILSEQYF. CDR3 nucleotide sequence: TGCAGTGCTAACAGGTACAGGATCTTGAGTGAGCAGTACTTC.

J is TRBJ1-2 and V is TRBV18; 11 bases are a match to TRBD1. This CDR3 contains 14 residues. V shed 3 bases, J shed 7 bases, and the junction held 4 bases outside the gene matches. Germline-derived CDR1 and CDR2 are KGHSH and LQKENI. The CDR3 nucleotides read TGTGCCAGCTCACCTGGACAGGGGGCGCTTGGCTACACCTTC. It codes for CASSPGQGALGYTF.

The chain has TRBV5-1 and TRBJ2-3; no clear D gene. This CDR3 region has 16 residues. V was clipped by 1 base and J by 2 bases, with 14 bases between them. CDR1 and CDR2 (germline): SGHRS, YFSETQ. The CDR3: CASSLTGPPNTDTQYF. CDR3 nucleotide sequence: TGCGCCAGCAGCTTGACCGGGCCTCCGAACACAGATACGCAGTATTTT.

In DNA, the CDR3 is TGCAGTGCTATCCGGGGACAGGCAGATACGCAGTATTTT. This gives the protein CSAIRGQADTQYF. V and J are TRBV20-1 and TRBJ2-3; 8 bases fit TRBD1. With V trimmed by 4 bases and J by 4 bases, 4 bases remained unmatched. This CDR3 is built from 13 residues. CDR1 and CDR2 (germline): DFQATT, SNEGSKA (reference sequence).

This clonotype came up a few times. A much larger clone lies one base from this, so it may be a read error. The chain employs TRBV29-1 and TRBJ2-7; D possibly corresponds to TRBD1 (5 bases). The germline gives CDR1 SQVTM, CDR2 ANQGSEA. This CDR3 has 13 residues. V dropped 7 bases and J dropped 10 bases, with 23 bases sitting between them. The CDR3 spells CSAMDTISSAQYF. DNA for the CDR3: TGCAGCGCTATGGACACCATATCCTCAGCCCAGTACTTC.

The chain employs TRBV4-2 and TRBJ2-1; a weak D match, TRBD1 (6 bases). This CDR3 spans 16 amino acids. V was clipped by 1 base and J by 4 bases, with 14 bases between them. Germline-derived CDR1 and CDR2 are LGHNA and YNFKEQ. CDR3 sequence reads: CASSQVRQGLYNEQFF. Written as DNA, the CDR3 is TGTGCCAGCAGCCAAGTGCGGCAGGGGTTATACAATGAGCAGTTCTTC.

Comments on this clonotype: An end of the junction does not agree with germline; a read error may underlie this. The chain combines TRBV6-2 or TRBV6-3 with TRBJ2-1, with 7 bases lining up with TRBD2. The CDR3 is 12 amino acids. Germline V gene lookup returns CDR1 MNHEY and CDR2 SVGEGT. The CDR3 is CASRLAIHEQFF. Here the CDR3 DNA reads TGTGCCAGCAGACTAGCGATCCATGAGCAGTTCTTT.

This clonotype was seen more than once but under ten times. The rearrangement joins TRBV12-3 or TRBV12-4 to TRBJ2-3; maybe TRBD2 (6 bases). The CDR3 runs to 17 residues. Trimming removed 0 bases from V and 2 bases from J, with 15 bases in between. The CDR3 loop reads CASSLANRDFNTDTQYF. The CDR3 nucleotides are TGTGCCAGCAGTTTAGCGAACCGGGACTTCAACACAGATACGCAGTATTTT.

This clonotype has just a few counts. The genes are TRBV10-3 and TRBJ2-5; 13 bases agree with TRBD2. The V gene end was trimmed by 9 bases and the J gene end by 11 bases; junction bases not matched to a gene: 9. Per germline, CDR1 ENHRY and CDR2 SYGVKD. CDR3 length: 13 amino acids. As DNA, the CDR3 is TGTGCCATGACTAGCGGGGGGCAGAATGAGCAGTACTTC. Amino acids: CAMTSGGQNEQYF.

The chain links TRBV21-1 to TRBJ2-3. TRBV21-1 is labeled a pseudogene. The CDR3 loop spans 13 amino acids. This CDR3 is CASSRPGPDTQYF. The CDR3 nucleotides read TGTGCCAGCTCGCGTCCAGGCCCAGATACGCAGTATTTT.

The chain combines TRBV12-3 or TRBV12-4 with TRBJ2-1, with 15 bases that match TRBD2. The CDR3 covers 15 residues. Trimming removed 4 bases from V and 7 bases from J; junction bases left unmatched: 2. Written as DNA, the CDR3 is TGTGCCAGCAGTTCCGGACTAGCGGGGGGGAATGAGCAGTTCTTC. Translating gives CASSSGLAGGNEQFF.

Only a few counts were recorded for this clonotype. J is TRBJ2-3 and V is TRBV12-5; 8 nucleotides line up with TRBD2. Germline V gene sequence: CDR1 LGHNT, CDR2 FRNRAP. This CDR3 spans 18 amino acids. Germline trimming cut 6 bases from V and 1 base from J; bases unmatched to any gene: 15. In DNA form, the CDR3 reads TGTGCTAGTGGCAACTCCTTGCGGGGGGCCGGGGGCACAGATACGCAGTATTTT. Translation gives CASGNSLRGAGGTDTQYF.

CDR3: CASSTIQGAEQYF. The CDR3 DNA follows: TGTGCCAGCAGTACAATACAGGGGGCCGAGCAGTACTTC. J is TRBJ2-7 and V is TRBV6-1; 9 bases are a match to TRBD1. The V segment lost 5 bases and the J segment 6 bases; nucleotides outside the gene matches: 5. CDR1 is MNHNS, CDR2 SASEGT, per germline. This CDR3 is built from 13 residues.

This clonotype was seen only a few times. This chain uses TRBV21-1 with TRBJ2-4; whether TRBD2, the table's D call, matches the DNA was not checked. TRBV21-1 is a pseudogene locus. The CDR3 is made up of 17 amino acids. DNA for the CDR3: TGTGCCAGCAGCAAAGCGGGGAGGGAAGGATCCAAAAACATTCAGTACTTC. It specifies CASSKAGREGSKNIQYF.

This clonotype was counted ten times or more. This chain joins TRBV20-1 and TRBJ2-4; 8 bases fit TRBD1. The CDR3 runs to 13 residues. Germline V gene sequence: CDR1 DFQATT, CDR2 SNEGSKA (reference sequence). V trimming: 7 bases; J trimming: 4 bases; junction bases outside the gene matches: 6. The CDR3 sequence: CSVPWTGKNIQYF. In DNA, the CDR3 is TGCAGTGTTCCATGGACAGGGAAAAACATTCAGTACTTC.

This clonotype was counted between two and nine times. The chain couples TRBV4-2 to TRBJ2-7; D is undetermined. Trimming cost V 4 bases and J 3 bases, with 16 bases left between them. CDR3 length: 15 residues. CDR1 LGHNA and CDR2 YNFKEQ come from the germline V gene. The CDR3 nucleotides read TGTGCCAGCAGCCGAACGGCGACACTGAGCTACGAGCAGTACTTC. Protein sequence: CASSRTATLSYEQYF.

This clonotype was seen at least ten times. This rearrangement joins TRBV4-3 to TRBJ1-6; D gene ambiguous. CDR1 is LGHNA, CDR2 YSLEER, per germline. CDR3 size: 17 residues. V gave up 0 bases and J gave up 5 bases, with 14 bases separating them. In DNA, the CDR3 is TGCGCCAGCAGCCAAGAAACCCCTGGACTTCATAATTCACCCCTCCACTTT. It yields the protein CASSQETPGLHNSPLHF.

The chain joins TRBV20-1 to TRBJ2-6, with 7 bases lining up with TRBD2. CDR3 length equals 14 residues. Unmatched junction bases numbered 16, after V lost 6 bases and J lost 14 bases. Germline CDR1 reads DFQATT; CDR2 reads SNEGSKA (reference sequence). CDR3 region: CSAFPRGGTPFLTF. CDR3 nucleotide sequence: TGCAGTGCGTTCCCTCGGGGAGGGACTCCCTTCCTGACTTTC.

The CDR3 DNA sequence: TGTGCCAGCAGTTTAGGTTCGACTAGCGGGGGTCATACGCAGTATTTT. Amino acid sequence: CASSLGSTSGGHTQYF. The chain uses TRBV12-3 or TRBV12-4 and TRBJ2-3; TRBD2 matches at 12 bases. V lost 1 base, J lost 7 bases, and 6 bases stayed unmatched. This CDR3 has 16 amino acids.